This record looks at one TCR beta chain sequence and its context. Trimming removed 7 bases from V and 3 bases from J; junction bases left unmatched: 9. CDR1 is SEHNR and CDR2 is FQNEAQ in the germline V gene (reference sequence). This CDR3 is 16 amino acids long. Profiled with immunoSEQ multiplex PCR; TCRdb holds only in-frame clones, not every one. The sample shows 84,000 or so clones, over 90% of them seen only once. The source of the sample is a study of T cell changes during pregnancy in multiple sclerosis. V is TRBV7-9 and J is TRBJ2-2; 9 bases agree with TRBD2. The starting material was peripheral blood, obtained in the third trimester of pregnancy. The clonotype was recovered from a female donor with multiple sclerosis, enrolled in a pregnancy study. CDR3 sequence: CASTLSGRLDTGELFF. Here the CDR3 DNA reads TGTGCCAGCACCCTAAGCGGGAGGTTGGACACCGGGGAGCTGTTTTTT.